Presented here are 15 T cell receptor beta chains from one specimen sequenced in a study of graft-versus-host responses after intestinal transplantation. Using immunoSEQ multiplex PCR, the repertoire was profiled, and TCRdb retains in-frame clones only, with some absent. Found here are about 92,000 clones, about 90% of them singletons; the top ten hold roughly 5.5%. No antigen is known for these receptors. Sequenced material: unstimulated CD8+ T cells sorted from spleen or lymph node cells, taken before intestinal transplant. These receptors originate from a human donor who received an intestinal transplant.

The genes are TRBV2 and TRBJ2-7; D is possibly TRBD2 (5 bases). CDR1 is SNHLY and CDR2 is FYNNEI in the germline V gene. The CDR3 loop spans 18 amino acids. V was clipped by 2 bases and J by 6 bases, with 26 bases between them. CDR3 in DNA: TGTGCCAGCAGTGAATATCCCCCCTCGGAGGTTCCTTTCTCCGAGCAGTACTTC. The encoded protein is CASSEYPPSEVPFSEQYF.

The chain has TRBV29-1 and TRBJ2-7; D is unresolved. Germline loops: CDR1 SQVTM, CDR2 ANQGSEA. V dropped 4 bases and J dropped 0 bases, with 10 bases sitting between them. The length of the CDR3 is 13 residues. The CDR3 DNA follows: TGCAGCGTTGTCGGCTCCCTCTCCTACGAGCAGTACTTC. Translation gives CSVVGSLSYEQYF.

This chain joins TRBV12-5 and TRBJ1-4, with 8 bases lining up with TRBD1. The CDR3 totals 18 residues. Germline CDR1 reads LGHNT; CDR2 reads FRNRAP. Trimming removed 6 bases from V and 5 bases from J; junction bases left unmatched: 17. CDR3 amino acids: CASGLGLRAGGRNEKLFF. The CDR3 nucleotides read TGTGCTAGTGGCCTCGGGCTGAGGGCAGGGGGCAGGAATGAAAAACTGTTTTTT. Full variable domain (outside the CDR3, taken from reference TRBV12-5 and TRBJ1-4): DARVTQTPRHKVTEMGQEVTMRCQPILGHNTVFWYRQTMMQGLELLAYFRNRAPLDDSGMPKDRFSAEMPDATLATLKIQPSEPRDSAVYFCASGLGLRAGGRNEKLFFGSGTQLSVL.

This clone was seen more than once but under ten times. CDR3 amino acids: CASSPQGSSYNEQFF. CDR3 coding DNA: TGTGCCAGCAGTCCCCAGGGTAGCTCCTACAATGAGCAGTTCTTC. The rearrangement links TRBV6-5 to TRBJ2-1; D perhaps matches TRBD1 (5 bases). Trimming removed 5 bases at V and 0 bases at J, with 11 bases between. Germline-derived CDR1 and CDR2 are MNHEY and SVGAGI. This CDR3 has 15 residues.

The chain employs TRBV5-6 and TRBJ2-1; D may be TRBD1 or TRBD2 (6 bases each). The V end was cut by 6 bases, the J end by 2 bases, with 15 bases between. There are 15 residues in the CDR3. CDR1 is SGHDT, CDR2 YYEEEE, per germline. Here the CDR3 reads CASIIGGGTYNEQFF. For the CDR3, the DNA is TGTGCCAGCATAATAGGGGGAGGAACCTACAATGAGCAGTTCTTC. The variable domain in full, with the rest retrieved from reference TRBV5-6 and TRBJ2-1, is DAGVTQSPTHLIKTRGQQVTLRCSPKSGHDTVSWYQQALGQGPQFIFQYYEEEERQRGNFPDRFSGHQFPNYSSELNVNALLLGDSALYLCASIIGGGTYNEQFFGPGTRLTVL.

This clone was seen a single time. The J gene is TRBJ2-1, the V gene TRBV11-2; 15 bases map to TRBD2. Trimming removed 5 bases from V and 6 bases from J; junction bases left unmatched: 14. Germline CDR1 and CDR2: SGHAT and FQNNGV. The CDR3 is made up of 19 amino acids. The CDR3 nucleotides read TGTGCCAGCAGCCCAAAGGGACTAGCGGGGGGCCAGAACGTCAATGAGCAGTTCTTC. Translated, it gives CASSPKGLAGGQNVNEQFF.

The chain links TRBV7-3 to TRBJ1-1; D unresolved. Trimming left V 5 bases short and J 3 bases short, with 16 bases between. Germline V gives CDR1 SGHTA, CDR2 FQGTGA. The CDR3 length is 15 residues. In DNA, the CDR3 is TGTGCCAGCAGCCAAAACGGCCAGACCCACACTGAAGCTTTCTTT. It yields the protein CASSQNGQTHTEAFF.

This clone was observed once. The V call is TRBV9, the J call TRBJ2-5; 8 positions match TRBD1. The CDR3 loop spans 14 amino acids. Germline trimming cut 3 bases from V and 4 bases from J; bases unmatched to any gene: 5. CDR1 and CDR2 (germline): SGDLS, YYNGEE. CDR3 loop: CASSGGTGGETQYF. In DNA form, the CDR3 reads TGTGCCAGCAGCGGCGGGACAGGAGGAGAGACCCAGTACTTC.

This chain links TRBV7-9 with TRBJ2-1, with TRBD2 matching over 12 bases. Germline trimming cut 2 bases from V and 7 bases from J; bases unmatched to any gene: 3. The CDR3 is 15 residues long. Germline V gene data show CDR1 as SEHNR and CDR2 as FQNEAQ (reference sequence). DNA of the CDR3: TGTGCCAGCAGCTTAAGTACTAGCGGGGGGAATGAGCAGTTCTTC. Encoded protein: CASSLSTSGGNEQFF.

The J gene is TRBJ1-4, the V gene TRBV6-5; D remains unclear. The CDR3 loop spans 13 amino acids. Germline loops: CDR1 MNHEY, CDR2 SVGAGI. Trimming left V 3 bases short and J 6 bases short, with 8 bases between. The CDR3 sequence is CASSYLRYEKLFF. For the CDR3, the DNA is TGTGCCAGCAGTTATCTTCGTTATGAAAAACTGTTTTTT.

The V gene is TRBV11-3, the J gene TRBJ1-1, with 9 positions matching TRBD1. V trimming: 0 bases; J trimming: 2 bases; junction bases outside the gene matches: 10. This CDR3 has 18 amino acids. Germline V lookup: CDR1 SGHNT, CDR2 YENEEA. The CDR3 DNA is TGTGCCAGCAGCTTAGAGGACAGGGGAATAAGTCATAACACTGAAGCTTTCTTT. Its protein product is CASSLEDRGISHNTEAFF. Drawing the rest from reference TRBV11-3 and TRBJ1-1, the complete variable domain is EAGVVQSPRYKIIEKKQPVAFWCNPISGHNTLYWYLQNLGQGPELLIRYENEEAVDDSQLPKDRFSAERLKGVDSTLKIQPAELGDSAVYLCASSLEDRGISHNTEAFFGQGTRLTVV.

This clone was seen once. This chain uses TRBV11-3 with TRBJ2-1, with TRBD1 matching 7 bases. The junction had 7 bases not matched to a gene; V was cut back by 4 bases and J by 7 bases. Germline CDR1 is SGHNT and CDR2 is YENEEA. The CDR3 contains 14 residues. The CDR3 region has the DNA TGTGCCAGCAGCTATCGGGACAGTAATAATGAGCAGTTCTTC. It translates to CASSYRDSNNEQFF.

This chain connects TRBV7-6 to TRBJ2-1, with D unresolved. The V and J ends lost 0 bases and 8 bases respectively, with 14 bases between them. This CDR3 contains 15 residues. Germline assignment: CDR1 SGHVS and CDR2 FNYEAQ. CDR3 residues: CASSLAGSSVHEQFF. CDR3 coding DNA: TGTGCCAGCAGCTTAGCGGGATCGAGCGTTCATGAGCAGTTCTTC.

This clone turned up a few times. The rearrangement uses TRBV6-1 and TRBJ2-7; TRBD1 might be the D (6 bases). V lost 7 bases to trimming and J lost 1 base, with 17 bases between them. Germline V gives CDR1 MNHNS, CDR2 SASEGT. The length of the CDR3 is 15 residues. CDR3 in amino acids: CASTTQSGQSYEQYF. CDR3 coding DNA: TGTGCCAGCACCACACAGAGTGGACAGTCCTACGAGCAGTACTTC.

The chain has TRBV6-5 and TRBJ2-7; TRBD1 agrees at 10 bases. Trimming removed 10 bases from V and 7 bases from J; junction bases left unmatched: 7. The germline CDR1 and CDR2 sequences are MNHEY and SVGAGI. This CDR3 has 12 amino acids. The CDR3 nucleotides read TGTGCCATATCCGGGACAGGGGTGGAGCAGTACTTC. Amino acids: CAISGTGVEQYF.